The entry below gives a single T cell receptor (beta chain) sequence along with its context. The cohort comprised adults aged about 18 to 100 years residing in about two dozen US areas. Within 2 weeks before study entry, exposed participants met a COVID-19 case. This entry belongs to a study of blood T cell repertoires in COVID-19. Authors' data handling: For nucleated cells, counts were estimated from reference gene primer amplification. The method was immunoSEQ multiplex PCR; TCRdb's version includes in-frame clones alone and lacks a portion of them. D and trimming were read from the DNA, whereas the V and J calls and clone size are those reported in that table. The sample comprises 350,000 to 400,000 clones, more than 85% of which are singletons, and about 0.78% rests with the top ten. Germline V gives CDR1 MNHEY, CDR2 SVGEGT. CDR3 length: 11 residues. The V gene lost 5 bases and the J gene lost 6 bases, with 5 bases spanning the gap.

Material: PBMCs or T cells enriched from blood (not recorded which). V and J are TRBV6-2 or TRBV6-3 and TRBJ2-1; D remains ambiguous. The clonotype comes from a middle-aged woman who had been exposed to COVID-19. This CDR3 reads CASSDSNEQFF. CDR3 sequence (DNA): TGTGCCAGCAGTGATAGCAATGAGCAGTTCTTC.